These T cell receptor beta chains were read from a single sample in a study of blood T cell repertoires in COVID-19. Clones were sequenced by immunoSEQ multiplex PCR, and TCRdb holds only the in-frame ones, with some missing. Of roughly 240,000 clones detected, around 83% appear once; the ten largest clones hold approximately 2.3%. Specimen: peripheral blood. The receptors were gathered from a man aged 35-49 years who had recovered from COVID-19. CDR3s include the opening cysteine and the closing phenylalanine or tryptophan. D genes are given only for firm matches. Some rows have no size entry. The others give once, few or many, or a class for an expanded clone.

D,V,size,J,CDR3,DNA
TRBD1,TRBV27,.,TRBJ1-2,CASSLRQGAGGYTF,TGTGCCAGCAGTTTACGGCAGGGGGCGGGGGGCTACACCTTC
.,TRBV7-2,.,TRBJ2-3,CASSFLSTDTQYF,TGTGCCAGCAGCTTCCTGAGCACAGATACGCAGTATTTT
.,TRBV9,.,TRBJ1-2,CASSVVSNYGYTF,TGTGCCAGCAGCGTAGTCTCTAACTATGGCTACACCTTC
.,TRBV3-1/TRBV3-2,.,TRBJ1-4,CASSRHGNNEKLFF,TGTGCCAGCAGCCGACACGGGAATAATGAAAAACTGTTTTTT
.,TRBV5-8,.,TRBJ1-5,CASSPRQPQHF,TGTGCCAGCAGCCCACGGCAGCCCCAGCATTTT
.,TRBV3-1/TRBV3-2,.,TRBJ1-5,CASSQDREYSNQPQHF,TGTGCCAGCAGCCAAGATCGGGAGTATAGCAATCAGCCCCAGCATTTT
TRBD2,TRBV5-5,.,TRBJ2-1,CASSLGLAGYNEQFF,TGTGCCAGCAGCTTGGGCCTAGCGGGTTACAATGAGCAGTTCTTC
.,TRBV12-5,few,TRBJ2-3,CASGPRSGDTDTQYF,TGTGCTAGCGGCCCACGAAGCGGCGACACAGATACGCAGTATTTT
.,TRBV11-3,.,TRBJ1-2,CASSLVPGDGYTF,TGTGCCAGCAGCTTAGTGCCCGGGGATGGCTACACCTTC
TRBD2,TRBV7-9,.,TRBJ2-7,CASSSSGSPHEQYF,TGTGCCAGCAGCTCGAGCGGGAGTCCCCACGAGCAGTACTTC
TRBD1,TRBV5-1,.,TRBJ1-2,CASSRGTGGGYGYTF,TGCGCCAGCAGCAGGGGGACAGGGGGCGGCTATGGCTACACCTTC
.,TRBV9,.,TRBJ1-2,CASSVGRTAKNPYGYTF,TGTGCCAGCAGCGTAGGGAGGACAGCGAAAAACCCCTATGGCTACACCTTC
TRBD1,TRBV2,.,TRBJ1-6,CASSVWGTGNSPLHF,TGTGCCAGCAGTGTTTGGGGGACAGGCAATTCACCCCTCCACTTT
TRBD1,TRBV2,.,TRBJ1-1,CAINQGAMNTEAFF,TGTGCCATCAATCAGGGGGCAATGAACACTGAAGCTTTCTTT
.,TRBV7-6,.,TRBJ1-5,CASSPIRGWSSNQPQHF,TGTGCCAGCAGCCCGATTCGCGGGTGGAGTAGCAATCAGCCCCAGCATTTT
TRBD1,TRBV10-2,.,TRBJ2-7,CASSGQGYEQYF,TGCGCCAGCAGTGGACAGGGCTACGAGCAGTACTTC
.,TRBV19,.,TRBJ2-5,CASSIDRGVQETQYF,TGTGCCAGTAGTATAGATCGAGGAGTCCAAGAGACCCAGTACTTC
TRBD1,TRBV6-6,.,TRBJ1-2,CASSLDRDGDGYTF,TGTGCCAGCAGCCTTGACAGGGACGGCGATGGCTACACCTTC
.,TRBV4-3,.,TRBJ2-2,CASSQDRRSSGTGELFF,TGCGCCAGCAGCCAAGATCGTCGGTCCTCGGGGACCGGGGAGCTGTTTTTT
.,TRBV6-5,.,TRBJ2-5,CASSLPGWETQYF,TGTGCCAGCAGTTTGCCGGGTTGGGAGACCCAGTACTTC
.,TRBV7-2,few,TRBJ2-3,CASSQSLFTDTQYF,TGTGCCAGCAGCCAGTCCTTATTCACAGATACGCAGTATTTT
TRBD2,TRBV7-9,once,TRBJ2-5,CASSSGLAGGPIQETQYF,TGTGCCAGCAGCTCCGGACTAGCGGGAGGGCCGATCCAAGAGACCCAGTACTTC
.,TRBV7-9,.,TRBJ1-2,CASSLGSFDGYTF,TGTGCCAGCAGCTTGGGCTCTTTCGATGGCTACACCTTC
.,TRBV5-4,.,TRBJ2-2,CASSLVGHTGELFF,TGTGCCAGCAGCTTGGTTGGCCATACCGGGGAGCTGTTTTTT